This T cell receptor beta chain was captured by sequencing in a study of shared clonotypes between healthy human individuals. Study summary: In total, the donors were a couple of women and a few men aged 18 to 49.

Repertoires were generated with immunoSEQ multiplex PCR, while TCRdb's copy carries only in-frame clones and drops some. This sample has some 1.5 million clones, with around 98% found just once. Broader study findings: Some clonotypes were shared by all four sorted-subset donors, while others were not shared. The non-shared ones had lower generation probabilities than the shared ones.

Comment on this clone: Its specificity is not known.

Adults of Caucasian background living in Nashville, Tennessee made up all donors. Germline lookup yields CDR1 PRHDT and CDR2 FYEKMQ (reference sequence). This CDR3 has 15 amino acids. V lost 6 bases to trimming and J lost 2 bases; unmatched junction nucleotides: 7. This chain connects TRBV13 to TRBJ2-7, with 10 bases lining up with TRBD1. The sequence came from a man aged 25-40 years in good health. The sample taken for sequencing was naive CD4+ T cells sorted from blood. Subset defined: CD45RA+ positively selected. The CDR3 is CASRSTGGDTYEQYF. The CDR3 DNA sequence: TGTGCCAGCAGATCGACAGGGGGCGATACCTACGAGCAGTACTTC.